This TCR beta chain is drawn from a study of T cells in narcolepsy. Overall study: Donors had narcolepsy type 1 or type 2, or were healthy controls. Notes on the study in general: Healthy controls reportedly lacked the autoreactive clonotypes serially found in patients' blood.

This clone was found a few times. Its cognate antigen is unknown. Data came from immunoSEQ multiplex PCR; TCRdb stores just in-frame clones and leaves some out. This sample has just over 20,000 clones; about 92% occur once, and the top ten carry more than 0.95%. There are 11 residues in the CDR3. V lost 10 bases and J 5 bases, leaving 11 bases between the germline ends. Looked up from germline, CDR1 is ENHRY and CDR2 is SYGVKD. The receptor's source is a human donor with narcolepsy. Specimen: CD45RA- memory CD4+ T cells from PBMCs. The V and J genes are TRBV10-3 and TRBJ1-1; D is perhaps TRBD1 (5 bases). Here the CDR3 reads CATWGVTEAFF. The DNA for the CDR3 is TGTGCCACCTGGGGGGTGACTGAAGCTTTCTTT.